Below are 30 T cell receptor beta chains sequenced from a single sample in a study of cytomegalovirus exposure and HLA in healthy donors. PCR used 60 Vbeta primers and 13 Jbeta primers. Profiled with immunoSEQ multiplex PCR; TCRdb holds only in-frame clones, not every one. The sample consists of about 200,000 clones, roughly 82% of them appearing once. Sequenced sample: PBMCs. All receptors derive from a man aged 35-49 years in good health and CMV-seropositive.

The genes are TRBV7-9 and TRBJ2-7, with 10 bases identical to TRBD1. The CDR3 consists of 14 residues. CDR1 and CDR2 from the germline V gene are SEHNR and FQNEAQ (reference sequence). Unmatched junction bases numbered 10, after V lost 4 bases and J lost 10 bases. The CDR3 nucleotides are TGTGCCAGCAGCTCCGGGACAGGGGTACCGGTACAGTACGTC. Protein: CASSSGTGVPVQYV.

This rearrangement joins TRBV6-1 to TRBJ1-2; 7 bases fit TRBD1. The CDR3 loop spans 14 amino acids. Unmatched junction bases numbered 10, after V lost 8 bases and J lost 4 bases. Germline loops: CDR1 MNHNS, CDR2 SASEGT. The CDR3 bases are TGTGCCAGCCTAGCCATGACAGGGCTCTATGGCTACACCTTC. Amino acid sequence: CASLAMTGLYGYTF.

The V gene is TRBV19, the J gene TRBJ1-2, with D possibly matching TRBD1 (5 bases). This CDR3 is 14 amino acids long. Germline CDR1 LNHDA, CDR2 SQIVND (reference sequence). Trimming pared 1 base from V and 4 bases from J, leaving 10 bases between. The CDR3 region is CASSIARDFYGYTF. The DNA of the CDR3 is TGTGCCAGTAGTATAGCAAGGGACTTCTATGGCTACACCTTC.

The chain couples TRBV27 to TRBJ2-5; D is ambiguous. The germline V and J ends were trimmed by 3 bases and 3 bases, with 11 bases remaining between them. This CDR3 is built from 14 residues. Germline loops: CDR1 MNHEY, CDR2 SMNVEV (reference sequence). For the CDR3, the DNA is TGTGCCAGCAGTTTTAATTCAGCGAAAGAGACCCAGTACTTC. Its protein product is CASSFNSAKETQYF.

The genes are TRBV2 and TRBJ2-7, with a tentative D call TRBD2 (6 bases). Trimming took off 7 bases at V and 1 base at J, with 11 bases between the two ends. Germline CDR1 is SNHLY and CDR2 is FYNNEI. The CDR3 has 13 amino acids. The CDR3 region is CASTAEGSYEQYF. In nucleotides, the CDR3 is TGTGCCAGCACCGCGGAGGGGTCCTACGAGCAGTACTTC. The complete variable domain, with remaining parts taken from reference TRBV2 and TRBJ2-7, reads EPEVTQTPSHQVTQMGQEVILRCVPISNHLYFYWYRQILGQKVEFLVSFYNNEISEKSEIFDDQFSVERPDGSNFTLKIRSTKLEDSAMYFCASTAEGSYEQYFGPGTRLTVT.

This chain links TRBV7-9 with TRBJ2-2; D might be TRBD1 (6 bases). This CDR3 comprises 14 residues. Germline values: CDR1 SEHNR, CDR2 FQNEAQ (reference sequence). V gave up 8 bases and J gave up 4 bases, with 14 bases separating them. The CDR3 loop is CASQPQGTTGELFF. For the CDR3, the DNA is TGTGCCAGCCAGCCGCAGGGGACCACCGGGGAGCTGTTTTTT.

This chain connects TRBV2 to TRBJ1-4; D is unresolved. The germline V gene encodes CDR1 SNHLY and CDR2 FYNNEI. Trimming took 7 bases from V and 7 from J, leaving 16 bases between them. The CDR3 extends over 14 amino acids. CDR3 sequence reads: CASKMEATSEKLFF. The CDR3 DNA sequence: TGTGCCAGCAAAATGGAGGCCACGTCTGAAAAACTGTTTTTT.

The rearrangement links TRBV6-5 to TRBJ1-5; D is possibly TRBD1 (5 bases). Germline V gene lookup returns CDR1 MNHEY and CDR2 SVGAGI. The V end was cut by 6 bases, the J end by 5 bases, with 11 bases between. The CDR3 runs to 13 residues. The CDR3 is CASSPDSYQPQHF. For the CDR3, the DNA is TGTGCCAGCAGCCCCGACAGTTATCAGCCCCAGCATTTT.

This chain uses TRBV2 with TRBJ2-6; D unclear. Germline values: CDR1 SNHLY, CDR2 FYNNEI. V was clipped by 6 bases and J by 0 bases, with 12 bases between them. The CDR3 extends over 16 amino acids. The CDR3 spells CASSRFRDSGANVLTF. CDR3 nucleotides: TGTGCCAGCAGCCGTTTTAGAGACTCTGGGGCCAACGTCCTGACTTTC.

The chain carries TRBV14 and TRBJ2-7; no reliable D call. The CDR3 is 14 residues long. Germline V CDR1 and CDR2: SGHDN, FVKESK. The V and J ends lost 5 bases and 6 bases respectively, with 17 bases between them. CDR3: CASSIRQWRGEQYF. The CDR3, as DNA: TGTGCCAGCAGCATAAGGCAGTGGCGAGGCGAGCAGTACTTC. Combining the CDR3 with reference TRBV14 and TRBJ2-7 gives the whole variable domain EAGVTQFPSHSVIEKGQTVTLRCDPISGHDNLYWYRRVMGKEIKFLLHFVKESKQDESGMPNNRFLAERTGGTYSTLKVQPAELEDSGVYFCASSIRQWRGEQYFGPGTRLTVT.

The V call is TRBV5-8, the J call TRBJ2-2; 9 positions match TRBD1. V lost 9 bases and J lost 1; bases outside the gene matches: 10. CDR1 SGHTS and CDR2 YDEGEE come from the germline V gene. The CDR3 is made up of 16 amino acids. The CDR3 reads CATLPWGQGNTGELFF. CDR3 coding DNA: TGTGCCACCCTGCCATGGGGACAGGGGAACACCGGGGAGCTGTTTTTT.

The chain combines TRBV15 with TRBJ1-2; TRBD1 agrees at 9 bases. CDR1 and CDR2 from the germline V gene are LNHNV and YYDKDF (reference sequence). The CDR3 spans 16 residues. The J segment lost 3 bases and the V segment lost 1 base, leaving 6 bases of the junction unmatched. In DNA, the CDR3 is TGTGCCACCAGCAGAGTTGACAGGGGGGGAGACTATGGCTACACCTTC. This translates into CATSRVDRGGDYGYTF.

This clone has only one observation. This rearrangement joins TRBV7-6 to TRBJ1-1; 7 bases line up with TRBD1. The CDR3 is 15 amino acids. The V gene's germline CDR1 is SGHVS and CDR2 FNYEAQ. Trimming removed 3 bases from V and 2 bases from J; junction bases left unmatched: 6. The CDR3 DNA is TGTGCCAGCAGCTTGGAGGGGGCGGGTAACACTGAAGCTTTCTTT. This gives the protein CASSLEGAGNTEAFF.

This clone appeared a few times. The genes are TRBV28 and TRBJ2-1; D unresolved. The CDR3 has 18 amino acids. The germline gives CDR1 MDHEN, CDR2 SYDVKM. Trimming took 5 bases from V and 0 from J, leaving 20 bases between them. Here the CDR3 reads CASSTATPTPFSYNEQFF. The CDR3 region has the DNA TGTGCCAGCAGTACCGCGACACCAACTCCCTTCTCCTACAATGAGCAGTTCTTC. The full variable domain, completed using reference TRBV28 and TRBJ2-1, is DVKVTQSSRYLVKRTGEKVFLECVQDMDHENMFWYRQDPGLGLRLIYFSYDVKMKEKGDIPEGYSVSREKKERFSLILESASTNQTSMYLCASSTATPTPFSYNEQFFGPGTRLTVL.

CDR3 DNA: TGCGCCAGCAGCCCAGGACTGCGAAACACTGAAGCTTTCTTT. It codes for CASSPGLRNTEAFF. This chain joins TRBV5-1 and TRBJ1-1; no firm D call. The germline V gene has CDR1 SGHRS and CDR2 YFSETQ. The CDR3 sequence is 14 residues long. Trimming cost V 4 bases and J 2 bases, with 12 bases left between them.

This clone was seen a single time. The chain uses TRBV27 and TRBJ2-5; 9 bases are a match to TRBD1. CDR3 length equals 15 residues. V lost 4 bases, J lost 4 bases, and 7 bases stayed unmatched. The V gene's germline CDR1 is MNHEY and CDR2 SMNVEV (reference sequence). CDR3: CASSYTGGALETQYF. DNA of the CDR3: TGTGCCAGCAGTTATACAGGGGGCGCGTTAGAGACCCAGTACTTC.

This rearrangement joins TRBV5-1 to TRBJ2-7; TRBD1 matches at 10 bases. CDR3 length: 15 residues. Trimming cost V 2 bases and J 6 bases; bases outside gene matches: 8. Germline V gene sequence: CDR1 SGHRS, CDR2 YFSETQ. The CDR3 DNA sequence: TGCGCCAGCAGCTTAACCGGGACAGGGGCCTCCGAGCAGTACTTC. Its translation: CASSLTGTGASEQYF.

The V and J genes are TRBV5-1 and TRBJ2-1; D unresolved. The germline V gene encodes CDR1 SGHRS and CDR2 YFSETQ. This CDR3 region has 12 residues. Trimming pared 2 bases from V and 6 bases from J, leaving 6 bases between. CDR3 loop: CASSFEANEQFF. The CDR3 DNA reads as TGCGCCAGCAGCTTTGAGGCCAATGAGCAGTTCTTC.

The V gene is TRBV11-2, the J gene TRBJ2-5; the match to TRBD2 covers 8 bases. The CDR3 is 14 residues long. Germline loops: CDR1 SGHAT, CDR2 FQNNGV. V shed 3 bases and J 1 base; nucleotides not matched to a gene: 1. CDR3 in DNA: TGTGCCAGCAGCTTTACTAGCGGCCAAGAGACCCAGTACTTC. Amino acid sequence: CASSFTSGQETQYF. Variable domain in full (rest from reference TRBV11-2 and TRBJ2-5): EAGVAQSPRYKIIEKRQSVAFWCNPISGHATLYWYQQILGQGPKLLIQFQNNGVVDDSQLPKDRFSAERLKGVDSTLKIQPAKLEDSAVYLCASSFTSGQETQYFGPGTRLLVL.

The chain couples TRBV5-8 to TRBJ2-6, with a weak D call TRBD1 (6 bases). CDR3 length: 14 residues. Germline lookup yields CDR1 SGHTS and CDR2 YDEGEE. Deletions cut 3 bases from V and 2 bases from J, with 6 bases between. CDR3 sequence reads: CASSWTAGANVLTF. In nucleotides, the CDR3 is TGTGCCAGCAGCTGGACAGCTGGGGCCAACGTCCTGACTTTC. Complete variable domain (other parts from reference TRBV5-8 and TRBJ2-6): EAGVTQSPTHLIKTRGQQATLRCSPISGHTSVYWYQQALGLGLQFLLWYDEGEERNRGNFPPRFSGRQFPNYSSELNVNALELEDSALYLCASSWTAGANVLTFGAGSRLTVL.

The chain carries TRBV5-1 and TRBJ1-5; no firm D call. The V gene lost 0 bases and the J gene lost 2 bases, with 9 bases spanning the gap. The V gene's germline CDR1 is SGHRS and CDR2 YFSETQ. This CDR3 contains 15 residues. The DNA for the CDR3 is TGCGCCAGCAGCTTGGACCCAACGGGCAATCAGCCCCAGCATTTT. Amino acid sequence: CASSLDPTGNQPQHF.

Only one count was recorded for this clone. The V gene is TRBV7-9, the J gene TRBJ1-1, with D unresolved. The CDR3 length is 16 residues. Between the trimmed V and J ends, which lost 2 bases and 2 bases, there was a span of 15 bases. CDR1 and CDR2 from the germline V gene are SEHNR and FQNEAQ (reference sequence). CDR3 amino acids: CASSLYPRGLNTEAFF. The CDR3 DNA reads as TGTGCCAGCAGCTTATATCCTCGGGGTCTTAACACTGAAGCTTTCTTT.

The rearrangement links TRBV5-1 to TRBJ2-7; 9 positions match TRBD1. The CDR3 extends over 14 amino acids. Trimming cost V 3 bases and J 2 bases; bases outside gene matches: 3. Germline values: CDR1 SGHRS, CDR2 YFSETQ. The CDR3 DNA reads as TGCGCCAGCAGCTCGGACAGGGGACCCTACGAGCAGTACTTC. It translates to CASSSDRGPYEQYF. The entire variable domain, with the rest obtained from reference TRBV5-1 and TRBJ2-7, is as follows: KAGVTQTPRYLIKTRGQQVTLSCSPISGHRSVSWYQQTPGQGLQFLFEYFSETQRNKGNFPGRFSGRQFSNSRSEMNVSTLELGDSALYLCASSSDRGPYEQYFGPGTRLTVT.

The V call is TRBV6-5, the J call TRBJ2-7, with TRBD1 matching over 9 bases. The CDR3 loop spans 15 amino acids. J gave up 6 bases and V 3 bases, and 9 bases lay outside the gene matches. Germline loops: CDR1 MNHEY, CDR2 SVGAGI. In DNA form, the CDR3 reads TGTGCCAGCAGTTATGGGGACAGGGAAGCCAGCGAGCAGTACTTC. This gives the protein CASSYGDREASEQYF.

This chain joins TRBV5-4 and TRBJ2-3, with 7 nucleotides matching TRBD2. CDR1 is SGHNT and CDR2 is YYREEE in the germline V gene (reference sequence). Trimming took 2 bases from V and 6 from J; bases not matched to a gene: 0. The CDR3 consists of 12 residues. The CDR3 DNA sequence: TGTGCCAGCAGCTTAGCGGGGGATACGCAGTATTTT. Its protein product is CASSLAGDTQYF.

This chain joins TRBV19 and TRBJ2-1, with D unresolved. CDR1 is LNHDA and CDR2 is SQIVND in the germline V gene (reference sequence). The CDR3 runs to 13 residues. Trimming took 7 bases from V and 8 from J, leaving 15 bases between them. The CDR3 sequence: CASTHSPFDEQFF. In nucleotides, the CDR3 is TGTGCCAGTACCCACTCCCCTTTCGATGAGCAGTTCTTC.

The V call is TRBV5-1, the J call TRBJ2-7; possibly TRBD1 for D (6 bases). The CDR3 has 14 amino acids. Germline V gene sequence: CDR1 SGHRS, CDR2 YFSETQ. Trimming cost V 0 bases and J 2 bases, with 9 bases left between them. CDR3 nucleotide sequence: TGCGCCAGCAGCTTGGGAACAGGGACCTACGAGCAGTACGTC. Protein sequence: CASSLGTGTYEQYV.

This CDR3 reads CASRLARDRENEQFF. In DNA form, the CDR3 reads TGTGCCAGCAGACTGGCTCGGGACAGGGAGAATGAGCAGTTCTTC. The rearrangement links TRBV6-1 to TRBJ2-1, with TRBD1 identical over 9 bases. The CDR3 loop spans 15 amino acids. Germline CDR1 and CDR2: MNHNS and SASEGT. After removal of 6 bases from V and 7 bases from J, the junction contained 10 bases not matched to a gene.

The chain couples TRBV7-9 to TRBJ2-7, with D possibly matching TRBD1 (5 bases). Germline CDR1 is SEHNR and CDR2 is FQNEAQ (reference sequence). Trimming removed 0 bases from V and 2 bases from J, with 5 bases in between. The CDR3 is 13 amino acids. Written as DNA, the CDR3 is TGTGCCAGCAGCTTAGCAGGGGCCTACGAGCAGTACTTC. Its translation: CASSLAGAYEQYF.

This chain connects TRBV7-3 to TRBJ1-1; D is ambiguous. Trimming cost V 2 bases and J 0 bases, with 7 bases left between them. Germline CDR1 and CDR2: SGHTA and FQGTGA. The CDR3 sequence is 14 residues long. The DNA for the CDR3 is TGTGCCAGCAGCTTAGAGGGCCTGAACACTGAAGCTTTCTTT. The encoded protein is CASSLEGLNTEAFF.